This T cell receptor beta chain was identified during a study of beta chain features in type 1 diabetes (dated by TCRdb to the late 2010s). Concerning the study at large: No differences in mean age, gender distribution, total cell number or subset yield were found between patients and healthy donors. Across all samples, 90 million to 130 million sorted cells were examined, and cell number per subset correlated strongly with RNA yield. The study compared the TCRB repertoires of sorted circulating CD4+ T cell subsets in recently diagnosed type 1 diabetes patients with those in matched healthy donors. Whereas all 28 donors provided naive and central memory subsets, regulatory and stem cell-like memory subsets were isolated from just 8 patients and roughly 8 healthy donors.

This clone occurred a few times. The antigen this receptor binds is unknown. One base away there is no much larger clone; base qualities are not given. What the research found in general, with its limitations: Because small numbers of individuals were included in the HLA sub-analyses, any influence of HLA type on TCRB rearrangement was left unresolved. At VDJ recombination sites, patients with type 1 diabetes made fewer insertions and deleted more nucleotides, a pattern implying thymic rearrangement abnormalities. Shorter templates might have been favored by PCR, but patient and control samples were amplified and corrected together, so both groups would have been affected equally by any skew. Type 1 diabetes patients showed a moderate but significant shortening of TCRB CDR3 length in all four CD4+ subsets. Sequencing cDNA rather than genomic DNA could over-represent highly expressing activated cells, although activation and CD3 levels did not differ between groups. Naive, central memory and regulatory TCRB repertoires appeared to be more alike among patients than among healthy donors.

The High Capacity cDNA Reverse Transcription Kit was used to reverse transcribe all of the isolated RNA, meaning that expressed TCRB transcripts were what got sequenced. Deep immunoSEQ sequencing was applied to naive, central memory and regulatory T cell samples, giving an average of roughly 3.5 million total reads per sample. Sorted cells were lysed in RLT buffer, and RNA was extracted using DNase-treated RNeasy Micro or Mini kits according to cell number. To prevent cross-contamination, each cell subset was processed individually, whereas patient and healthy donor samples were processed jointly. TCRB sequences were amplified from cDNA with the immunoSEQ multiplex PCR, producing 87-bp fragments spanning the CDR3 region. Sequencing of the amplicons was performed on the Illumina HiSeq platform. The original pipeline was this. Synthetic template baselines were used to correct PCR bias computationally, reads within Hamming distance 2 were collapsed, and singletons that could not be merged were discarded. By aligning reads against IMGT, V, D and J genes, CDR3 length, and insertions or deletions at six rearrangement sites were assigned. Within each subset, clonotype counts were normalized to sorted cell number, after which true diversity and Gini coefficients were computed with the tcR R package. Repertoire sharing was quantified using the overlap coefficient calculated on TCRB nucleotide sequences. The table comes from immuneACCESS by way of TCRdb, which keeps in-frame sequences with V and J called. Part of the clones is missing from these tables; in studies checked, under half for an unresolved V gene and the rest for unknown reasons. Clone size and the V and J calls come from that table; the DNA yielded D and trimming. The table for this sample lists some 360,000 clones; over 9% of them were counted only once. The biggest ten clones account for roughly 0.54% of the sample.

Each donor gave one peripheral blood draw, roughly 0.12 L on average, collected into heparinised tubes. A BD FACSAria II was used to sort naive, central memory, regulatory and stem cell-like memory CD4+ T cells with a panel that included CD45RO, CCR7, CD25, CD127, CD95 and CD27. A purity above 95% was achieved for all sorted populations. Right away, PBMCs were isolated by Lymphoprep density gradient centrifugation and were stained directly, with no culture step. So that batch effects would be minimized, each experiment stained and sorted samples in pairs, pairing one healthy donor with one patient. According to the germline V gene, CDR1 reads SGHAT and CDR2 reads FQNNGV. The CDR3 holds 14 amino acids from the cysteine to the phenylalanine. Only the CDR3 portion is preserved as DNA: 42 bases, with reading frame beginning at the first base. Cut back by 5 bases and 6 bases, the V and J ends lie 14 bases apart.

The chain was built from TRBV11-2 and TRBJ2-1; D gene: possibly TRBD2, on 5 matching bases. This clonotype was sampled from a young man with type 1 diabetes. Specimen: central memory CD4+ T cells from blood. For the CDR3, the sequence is CASSLGRSGNEQFF. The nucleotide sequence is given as TGTGCCAGCAGCCTGGGGAGAAGTGGCAATGAGCAGTTCTTC.